A single sample gave rise to the 23 T cell receptor beta chains below, sequenced in a study of blood T cell repertoires in COVID-19. Profiling relied on immunoSEQ multiplex PCR, and the TCRdb table lists in-frame clones only, not all of them. The sample consists of approximately 110,000 clones, 65% to 80% of them appearing once. The sample comprised peripheral blood. All receptors derive from a man in his 70s with active or convalescent COVID-19.

This chain links TRBV9 with TRBJ2-1; 14 nucleotides match TRBD2. The ends lost 4 bases at V and 9 bases at J; junction bases unmatched: 9. Germline CDR1 and CDR2: SGDLS and YYNGEE. The CDR3 consists of 16 residues. CDR3 protein: CASSLGTSGSLGEQFF. The DNA for the CDR3 is TGTGCCAGCAGCCTCGGGACTAGCGGGAGTCTGGGTGAGCAGTTCTTC.

This chain connects TRBV19 to TRBJ2-7; TRBD1 might be the D (5 bases). Germline V gene lookup returns CDR1 LNHDA and CDR2 SQIVND (reference sequence). The ends were cut back, 1 base at V and 5 bases at J, with 12 bases in the middle. There are 14 residues in the CDR3. CDR3 bases: TGTGCCAGTAGTATAGGGAAGACAGTCGACGAGCAGTACTTC. Protein sequence: CASSIGKTVDEQYF.

The chain links TRBV30 to TRBJ1-3; possible D gene TRBD1, 6 bases. CDR1 is GTSNPN, CDR2 SVGIG, per germline (reference sequence). This CDR3 region has 17 residues. V was cut by 4 bases and J by 0 bases, with 19 bases left in between. CDR3 protein: CAWIGGAEDFSGNTIYF. DNA of the CDR3: TGTGCCTGGATTGGGGGGGCGGAGGATTTCTCTGGAAACACCATATATTTT.

This chain uses TRBV11-3 with TRBJ2-3, with TRBD2 identical over 8 bases. The CDR3 has 13 residues. Germline V lookup: CDR1 SGHNT, CDR2 YENEEA. With 8 bases clipped from V and 0 bases from J, the junction kept 1 base outside the gene matches. CDR3 sequence (DNA): TGTGCCAGCCCGGGAGGGAGCACAGATACGCAGTATTTT. This translates into CASPGGSTDTQYF.

As concerns this clone: Other DNA sequences from this sample encode an identical CDR3 as well. J is TRBJ1-2 and V is TRBV5-1; maybe TRBD1 (5 bases). The CDR3 has 12 residues. In germline, CDR1 is SGHRS, CDR2 YFSETQ. V was clipped by 0 bases and J by 5 bases, with 5 bases between them. The CDR3 nucleotides are TGCGCCAGCAGCTTGGCAGGGTATGGCTACACCTTC. Amino acid sequence: CASSLAGYGYTF.

The chain has TRBV7-9 and TRBJ1-6; tentative D call: TRBD1 (5 bases). CDR1 and CDR2 (germline): SEHNR, FQNEAQ (reference sequence). The CDR3 extends over 15 amino acids. Trimming left V 5 bases short and J 2 bases short, with 10 bases between. In DNA, the CDR3 is TGTGCCAGCAGCCCCCGGACACCCTATAATTCACCCCTCCACTTT. Protein: CASSPRTPYNSPLHF.

The chain has TRBV27 and TRBJ1-5; D is ambiguous. This CDR3 has 14 residues. Germline V CDR1 and CDR2: MNHEY, SMNVEV (reference sequence). V was shortened by 3 bases and J by 3 bases, with 9 bases between the two germline ends. The CDR3 loop is CASSFSVSNQPQHF. CDR3 sequence (DNA): TGTGCCAGCAGTTTTTCGGTTTCCAATCAGCCCCAGCATTTT.

Only one count was recorded for this clone. The chain combines TRBV7-2 with TRBJ2-7; 9 bases agree with TRBD2. CDR1 and CDR2 (germline): SGHTA, FQGNSA. The CDR3 has 15 amino acids. Trimming took 3 bases from V and 4 from J; bases not matched to a gene: 7. The CDR3 loop is CASSLSGLAIYEQYF. CDR3 bases: TGTGCCAGCAGCTTGAGTGGACTAGCGATTTACGAGCAGTACTTC.

This chain connects TRBV6-1 to TRBJ2-5; 12 nucleotides agree with TRBD2. The CDR3 has 17 amino acids. The V and J ends lost 4 bases and 5 bases, in that order; junction bases with no gene match: 11. Germline V gene data show CDR1 as MNHNS and CDR2 as SASEGT. The CDR3 loop is CASSVNLAGGIHETQYF. In DNA, the CDR3 is TGTGCCAGCAGTGTTAATCTAGCGGGGGGGATTCATGAGACCCAGTACTTC.

This clone was seen only once. This chain connects TRBV27 to TRBJ1-6, with a possible D match to TRBD1 (6 bases). The V and J ends lost 5 bases and 8 bases respectively, with 10 bases between them. The germline V gene encodes CDR1 MNHEY and CDR2 SMNVEV (reference sequence). This CDR3 region has 13 residues. The CDR3: CASSTYRDSPLHF. For the CDR3, the DNA is TGTGCCAGCAGTACCTACAGGGATTCACCCCTCCACTTT.

This chain connects TRBV18 to TRBJ1-3; D remains ambiguous. The CDR3 length is 16 residues. The germline V gene has CDR1 KGHSH and CDR2 LQKENI. Trimming pared 1 base from V and 2 bases from J, leaving 12 bases between. In nucleotides, the CDR3 is TGTGCCAGCTCACCACGTCCCGTGGCAGCTGGAAACACCATATATTTT. Amino acid sequence: CASSPRPVAAGNTIYF. Together with reference TRBV18 and TRBJ1-3, the CDR3 gives the full variable domain: NAGVMQNPRHLVRRRGQEARLRCSPMKGHSHVYWYRQLPEEGLKFMVYLQKENIIDESGMPKERFSAEFPKEGPSILRIQQVVRGDSAAYFCASSPRPVAAGNTIYFGEGSWLTVV.

The CDR3 region has the DNA TGTGCCAGTTCCCATACGGTCGTCTATGGCTACACCTTC. Translating gives CASSHTVVYGYTF. The rearrangement links TRBV19 to TRBJ1-2; D is unresolved. The germline V gene encodes CDR1 LNHDA and CDR2 SQIVND (reference sequence). The V gene lost 8 bases and the J gene lost 4 bases, with 14 bases spanning the gap. The CDR3 spans 13 residues. Full variable domain (outside the CDR3, taken from reference TRBV19 and TRBJ1-2): DGGITQSPKYLFRKEGQNVTLSCEQNLNHDAMYWYRQDPGQGLRLIYYSQIVNDFQKGDIAEGYSVSREKKESFPLTVTSAQKNPTAFYLCASSHTVVYGYTFGSGTRLTVV.

The chain has TRBV2 and TRBJ1-5; D gene uncertain. The CDR3 spans 14 residues. Trimming stripped 4 bases from V and 4 bases from J, with 11 bases between. Germline-derived CDR1 and CDR2 are SNHLY and FYNNEI. CDR3 protein: CASSVGGPNQPQHF. CDR3 nucleotide sequence: TGTGCCAGCAGTGTAGGCGGGCCTAATCAGCCCCAGCATTTT.

J is TRBJ2-7 and V is TRBV28; the D is unclear. V was trimmed by 5 bases and J by 9 bases, leaving 17 bases between them. The CDR3 runs to 13 residues. From germline, CDR1 is MDHEN and CDR2 SYDVKM. CDR3 region: CASSLPPSAGQYF. CDR3 in DNA: TGTGCCAGCAGTCTACCCCCCTCTGCCGGGCAGTACTTC. The whole variable domain, remainder taken from reference TRBV28 and TRBJ2-7, is DVKVTQSSRYLVKRTGEKVFLECVQDMDHENMFWYRQDPGLGLRLIYFSYDVKMKEKGDIPEGYSVSREKKERFSLILESASTNQTSMYLCASSLPPSAGQYFGPGTRLTVT.

CDR3 loop: CASSAGLAGVTDTQYF. The CDR3, as DNA: TGTGCCAGCAGCGCCGGACTAGCGGGGGTCACAGATACGCAGTATTTT. This rearrangement joins TRBV9 to TRBJ2-3, with TRBD2 matching 13 bases. V trimming: 3 bases; J trimming: 2 bases; junction bases outside the gene matches: 3. The CDR3 is 16 residues long. From germline, CDR1 is SGDLS and CDR2 YYNGEE.

This chain links TRBV11-2 with TRBJ2-3, with 7 nucleotides matching TRBD2. Germline CDR1 reads SGHAT; CDR2 reads FQNNGV. CDR3 length: 16 amino acids. Trimming took 0 bases from V and 3 from J; bases not matched to a gene: 6. This chain's CDR3 is CASSLDRWEGTDTQYF. Here the CDR3 DNA reads TGTGCCAGCAGCTTAGATCGGTGGGAGGGGACAGATACGCAGTATTTT.

The CDR3 sequence: CASRSGDGYTF. The DNA for the CDR3 is TGTGCCAGCAGATCAGGGGACGGCTACACCTTC. The rearrangement joins TRBV6-5 to TRBJ1-2; weak D call: TRBD1 (6 bases). V lost 6 bases to trimming and J lost 8 bases, with 10 bases between them. This CDR3 comprises 11 residues. Germline CDR1 is MNHEY and CDR2 is SVGAGI.

This chain connects TRBV19 to TRBJ1-5; D gene unclear. This CDR3 contains 13 residues. Trimming cost V 3 bases and J 7 bases, with 10 bases left between them. Germline V CDR1 and CDR2: LNHDA, SQIVND (reference sequence). DNA of the CDR3: TGTGCCAGTAGTATTCTAGGTAACCAGCCCCAGCATTTT. The encoded protein is CASSILGNQPQHF. Full variable domain (missing parts from reference TRBV19 and TRBJ1-5): DGGITQSPKYLFRKEGQNVTLSCEQNLNHDAMYWYRQDPGQGLRLIYYSQIVNDFQKGDIAEGYSVSREKKESFPLTVTSAQKNPTAFYLCASSILGNQPQHFGDGTRLSIL.

The chain links TRBV25-1 to TRBJ1-2; unclear D gene. This CDR3 spans 14 amino acids. Germline V gene sequence: CDR1 MGHDK, CDR2 SYGVNS. The V end lost 2 bases, the J end lost 4 bases, and 11 bases lay between the germline ends. The CDR3 coding sequence is TGTGCCAGCAGTGAAGATAGTTGGAGCTATGGCTACACCTTC. Translation: CASSEDSWSYGYTF.

Here the CDR3 reads CASSQDSFNEKLFF. CDR3 nucleotides: TGTGCCAGCAGTCAGGACAGCTTCAATGAAAAACTGTTTTTT. The genes are TRBV6-5 and TRBJ1-4, with D possibly matching TRBD1 (6 bases). The V and J ends lost 5 bases and 5 bases respectively, with 12 bases between them. The CDR3 is 14 amino acids. Germline V gene data show CDR1 as MNHEY and CDR2 as SVGAGI.

The V and J genes are TRBV5-1 and TRBJ2-7, with TRBD2 identical over 11 bases. This CDR3 region has 17 residues. Looked up from germline, CDR1 is SGHRS and CDR2 is YFSETQ. Trimming removed 4 bases from V and 4 bases from J; junction bases left unmatched: 13. The DNA of the CDR3 is TGCGCCAGCAGCCGAGAGCCTAGCGGGAGGTTCCGATACGAGCAGTACTTC. Its protein is CASSREPSGRFRYEQYF.

The V gene is TRBV2, the J gene TRBJ2-5; D remains unclear. Trimming shortened V by 3 bases and J by 2 bases, and 7 bases separated the two germline ends. The CDR3 extends over 13 amino acids. The germline gives CDR1 SNHLY, CDR2 FYNNEI. The CDR3 reads CASSENRQETQYF. CDR3 nucleotides: TGTGCCAGCAGTGAGAATAGACAAGAGACCCAGTACTTC.

The table lists this clone with a count of one. One end of the junction fails to match germline, which may point to a read error. In nucleotides, the CDR3 is TGTGCTAGCAGCTTTTATCAGGGCGGCGGAGAGACCCAGTACTTC. Translation gives CASSFYQGGGETQYF. The chain joins TRBV7-7 to TRBJ2-5; tentatively, D is TRBD1 (5 bases). Germline lookup yields CDR1 SSHAT and CDR2 FNYEAQ (reference sequence). This CDR3 is built from 15 residues.